This T cell receptor (beta chain) was captured by sequencing in a study of T cells in Graves' hyperthyroidism and ophthalmopathy (dated by TCRdb to about 2019). Context from the whole study: Peripheral blood was collected at initial diagnosis, before any treatment. To identify TCR V-J signatures that set the groups apart, the researchers used a discovery cohort of about a hundred patients, made up of 43 with Graves' ophthalmopathy and about 59 with stable Graves' hyperthyroidism. In addition, the study compared T-cell repertoires in thyroid tissue and in blood from over 5 Graves' hyperthyroidism patients. For training and testing, the roughly 100 patients in the discovery cohort were randomly divided in a 7:3 ratio. TCR Vbeta CDR3 sequencing of fewer than 150 peripheral blood samples (over 40 ophthalmopathy, about 74 hyperthyroidism and some 17 progressor patients) is reported in the paper. An independent validation cohort of under 20 hyperthyroidism patients and some 15 patients who later progressed to ophthalmopathy tested prospective prediction of ophthalmopathy. After blood sampling, hyperthyroidism patients were treated with methimazole at a starting dose of 30 mg daily, and ophthalmopathy patients were treated with high-dose intravenous methylprednisolone.

Moderately to severely active disease, a Clinical Activity Score of at least 3, a NOSPECS grade of at least 4, and a duration under 3 months were present in ophthalmopathy patients. The study excluded patients with uncontrolled infections, other autoimmune diseases, pregnancy or lactation. Diagnoses relied on clinical symptoms, serum thyroxine and TRAb, thyroid ultrasound and orbital computed tomography. PBMCs were isolated from approximately 10 ml of fresh peripheral blood by Ficoll-Paque density gradient centrifugation. Total RNA was extracted using Trizol reagent, and RNA quality was assessed on an Agilent 2100 Bioanalyzer. Per the germline V gene, SGHVS is the CDR1 and FNYEAQ is the CDR2. The CDR3 starts with the cysteine, ends with the phenylalanine, and has 15 residues. Kept here is only the CDR3 DNA, which spans 45 bases and is read in frame from base 1. V was cut back by 5 bases and J by 6 bases, leaving a gap of 19 bases between them.

Of note for this clonotype: Its recognized antigen is unknown. Base qualities were left out, and no much larger clone turns up one base away.

The TCR beta CDR3 regions were amplified from RNA transcripts. For the first round of RT-PCR on the TCR CDR3, the HTBI primer set was used together with the Qiagen OneStep RT-PCR kit. The libraries were constructed in a second round of multiplex PCR and then size-selected and purified. Libraries were sequenced paired-end with 100 bp reads on an Illumina HiSeq2000. In the paper's pipeline: Raw data were processed with SOAPnuke, discarding reads with adapters, uncalled bases, mean Phred below 15, or no exact constant-primer or identifier match. COPE v1.2.5 was used to merge high-quality paired reads, and clonotypes were defined as unique nucleotide sequences. MiTCR v1.1 was used to align clonotypes to the IMGT TRBV, TRBD and TRBJ reference segments. The analysis included only V-J combinations with a frequency above 0.0001, which together covered 99% to 99.2% of the repertoires. A TCS score was defined as the ratio between F50 (clonal expansion) and ExV (chaos), using BLOSUM62-based TCRdist between CDR3 peptides within each V-J. Welch's t-statistics and random forest reduced fewer than 600 V-J features to around 14, which were used in a naive Bayes classifier (R e1071). The raw public data were reprocessed by TCRdb itself: fastp quality trimming at Q25, MiXCR clonotype calling, in-frame beta chains only. Every distinct CDR3 protein forms one entry, paired with its most common genes and DNA. The V and J calls and clone size come from TCRdb's table, not from the authors' own analysis. The table for this sample lists around 400,000 distinct CDR3 sequences; over 12% of them were counted only once. The ten largest clonotypes hold roughly a fifth of the sample.

Overall results and qualifications from the work: A model built on a 13 V-J signature distinguished ophthalmopathy from stable hyperthyroidism, reaching over 85% sensitivity and 81.08% specificity in cross-validation and 80%/75% in testing. Sample size was not statistically predetermined, and investigators were not blinded to group allocation. During validation, the model predicted progression to ophthalmopathy a median of around 6 months ahead of onset, with 60% to 71% sensitivity and 72.22% specificity. Most expanded thyroid clonotypes (frequency above 0.001) were also detected in blood, a finding suggesting that blood repertoires may reflect thyroid immune responses.

The specimen sequenced was blood. This chain joins TRBV7-6 to TRBJ2-5; perhaps TRBD1 is the D gene, with 6 bases matching. The TCR sequence derives from a woman between 55 and 75 years old with Graves' ophthalmopathy. The nucleotide sequence reads as follows: TGTGCCAGCAGCCTCCCGGGACACGGGGCGCAGACCCAGTACTTC. Its protein reads: CASSLPGHGAQTQYF.